These T cell receptor beta chains were read from a single sample in a study of T cells in Graves' hyperthyroidism and ophthalmopathy. Via MiXCR, TCRdb re-called the multiplex PCR reads, giving one row per CDR3 protein. This sample has approximately 520,000 distinct CDR3 sequences, with around a quarter found just once. The sample was blood. These receptors were taken from a woman in her 30s with Graves' ophthalmopathy. The CDR3 runs from the conserved cysteine through the conserved F or W. A D gene is named only where the DNA matches it firmly. Some rows have no size entry. The others give once, few or many, or a class for an expanded clone.

many,TRBJ2-5,.,TRBV29-1,TGCAGCGTTAGAGGAGGGGAAGGAGAGACCCAGTACTTC,CSVRGGEGETQYF
many,TRBJ1-2,.,TRBV24-1,TGTGCCACCAGTGATCGGGCGGTATCTGGCTACACCTTC,CATSDRAVSGYTF
few,TRBJ2-2,.,TRBV3-1,TGTGCCAGCAGCCAAACAGGGATCACCGGGGAGCTGTTTTTT,CASSQTGITGELFF
.,TRBJ2-7,.,TRBV6-2/TRBV6-3,TGTGCCAGCAGCGGTGCCAGTCACTACGAGCAGTACTTC,CASSGASHYEQYF
few,TRBJ1-2,.,TRBV6-1,TGTGCCAGCAGTGGGTTGCGGGAGCTGAACTATGGCTACACCTTC,CASSGLRELNYGYTF
many,TRBJ2-5,TRBD2,TRBV28,TGTGCCAGCAGGTCACTAGCGGGGGGTCAAGAGACCCAGTACTTC,CASRSLAGGQETQYF
few,TRBJ2-2,.,TRBV12-3/TRBV12-4,TGTGCCAGCAGTGGCGCCGTAGCGAACACCGGGGAGCTGTTTTTT,CASSGAVANTGELFF
many,TRBJ1-6,TRBD1,TRBV19,TGTGCCAGTAGTCTCTACGGGACAGAGAATTCACCCCTCCACTTT,CASSLYGTENSPLHF
many,TRBJ1-2,.,TRBV12-3/TRBV12-4,TGTGCCAGCAGTTTAAATCAATATGGGCTCCACTATGGCTACACCTTC,CASSLNQYGLHYGYTF
many,TRBJ1-6,.,TRBV27,TGTGCCAGCAGTTTCGTAGTGGATTCACCCCTCCACTTT,CASSFVVDSPLHF
.,TRBJ1-2,.,TRBV28,TGTGCCAGCAGTTTCCCCGACAGGTCCAAGGGTAGTCGCTACACCTTC,CASSFPDRSKGSRYTF
.,TRBJ2-7,.,TRBV12-3/TRBV12-4,TGTGCCAGCAGTAACCCCGGGCGCGGTAACTACGAGCAGTACTTC,CASSNPGRGNYEQYF
.,TRBJ2-5,.,TRBV7-6,TGTGCCAGCAGGACTAGGGGGGAGGAGACCCAGTACTTC,CASRTRGEETQYF
many,TRBJ1-1,.,TRBV10-3,TGTGCCATCAGTGAGTCTAGGGGGAAACGTGGACGGAACACTGAAGCTTTCTTT,CAISESRGKRGRNTEAFF
few,TRBJ2-7,.,TRBV27,TGTGCCAGCAGTTTATCCACAGTGGGACCCTACGAGCAGTACTTC,CASSLSTVGPYEQYF
few,TRBJ2-2,.,TRBV27,TGTGCCAGCAGTTTATTCGTCGAGACGGTCAACACCGGGGAGCTGTTTTTT,CASSLFVETVNTGELFF